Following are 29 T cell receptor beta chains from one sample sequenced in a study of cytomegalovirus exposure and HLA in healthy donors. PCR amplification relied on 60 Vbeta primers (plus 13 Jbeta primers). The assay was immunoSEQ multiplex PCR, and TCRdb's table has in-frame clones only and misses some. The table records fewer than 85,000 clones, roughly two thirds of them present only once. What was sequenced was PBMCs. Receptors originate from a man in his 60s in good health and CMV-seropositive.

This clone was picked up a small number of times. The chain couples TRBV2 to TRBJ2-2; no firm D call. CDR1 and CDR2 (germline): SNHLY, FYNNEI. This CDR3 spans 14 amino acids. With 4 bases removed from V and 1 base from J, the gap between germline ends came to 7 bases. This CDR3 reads CASSVAKNTGELFF. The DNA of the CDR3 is TGTGCCAGCAGTGTGGCCAAGAACACCGGGGAGCTGTTTTTT.

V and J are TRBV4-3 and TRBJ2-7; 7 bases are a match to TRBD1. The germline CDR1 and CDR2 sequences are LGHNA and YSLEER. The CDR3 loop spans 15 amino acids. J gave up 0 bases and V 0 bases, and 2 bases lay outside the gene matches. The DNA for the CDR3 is TGCGCCAGCAGCCAAGATTGGGACAGCTCCTACGAGCAGTACTTC. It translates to CASSQDWDSSYEQYF.

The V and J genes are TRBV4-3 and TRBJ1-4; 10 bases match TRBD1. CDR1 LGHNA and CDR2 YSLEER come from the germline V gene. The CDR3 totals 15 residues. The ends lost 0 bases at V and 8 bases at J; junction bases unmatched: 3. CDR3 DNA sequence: TGCGCCAGCAGCCAAGAGGGACAGGGGAACGAAAAACTGTTTTTT. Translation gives CASSQEGQGNEKLFF.

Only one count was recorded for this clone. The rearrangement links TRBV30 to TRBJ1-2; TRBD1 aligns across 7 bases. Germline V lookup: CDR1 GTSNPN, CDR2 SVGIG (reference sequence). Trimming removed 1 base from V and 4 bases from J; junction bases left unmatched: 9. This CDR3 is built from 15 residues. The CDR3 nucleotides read TGTGCCTGGAGTGCTTGGACAGGTGGAACCTATGGCTACACCTTC. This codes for CAWSAWTGGTYGYTF.

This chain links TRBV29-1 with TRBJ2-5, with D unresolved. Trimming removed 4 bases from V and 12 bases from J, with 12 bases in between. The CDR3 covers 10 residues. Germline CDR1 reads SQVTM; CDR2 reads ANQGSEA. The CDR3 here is CSVGTDVEYF. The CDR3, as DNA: TGCAGCGTTGGTACAGATGTGGAGTACTTC.

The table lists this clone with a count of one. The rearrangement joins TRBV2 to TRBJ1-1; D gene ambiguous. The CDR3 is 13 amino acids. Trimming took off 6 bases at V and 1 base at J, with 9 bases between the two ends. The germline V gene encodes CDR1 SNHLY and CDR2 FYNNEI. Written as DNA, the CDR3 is TGTGCCAGCAGCGGTGATGGGAACACTGAAGCTTTCTTT. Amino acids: CASSGDGNTEAFF. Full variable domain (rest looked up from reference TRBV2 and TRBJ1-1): EPEVTQTPSHQVTQMGQEVILRCVPISNHLYFYWYRQILGQKVEFLVSFYNNEISEKSEIFDDQFSVERPDGSNFTLKIRSTKLEDSAMYFCASSGDGNTEAFFGQGTRLTVV.

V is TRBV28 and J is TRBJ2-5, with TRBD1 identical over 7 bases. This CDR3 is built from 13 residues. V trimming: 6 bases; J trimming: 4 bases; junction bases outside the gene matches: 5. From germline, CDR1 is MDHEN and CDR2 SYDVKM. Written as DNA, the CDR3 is TGTGCCAGCAGCCTCACAGGGGCAGAGACCCAGTACTTC. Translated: CASSLTGAETQYF. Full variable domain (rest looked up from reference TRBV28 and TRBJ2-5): DVKVTQSSRYLVKRTGEKVFLECVQDMDHENMFWYRQDPGLGLRLIYFSYDVKMKEKGDIPEGYSVSREKKERFSLILESASTNQTSMYLCASSLTGAETQYFGPGTRLLVL.

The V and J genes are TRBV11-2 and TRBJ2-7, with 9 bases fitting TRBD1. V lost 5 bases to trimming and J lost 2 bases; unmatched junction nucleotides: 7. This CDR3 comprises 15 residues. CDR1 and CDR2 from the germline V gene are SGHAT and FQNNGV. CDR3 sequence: CASSLEGTGTYEQYF. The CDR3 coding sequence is TGTGCCAGCAGCCTTGAGGGGACAGGGACCTACGAGCAGTACTTC. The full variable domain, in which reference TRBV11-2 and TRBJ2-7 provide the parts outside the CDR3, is EAGVAQSPRYKIIEKRQSVAFWCNPISGHATLYWYQQILGQGPKLLIQFQNNGVVDDSQLPKDRFSAERLKGVDSTLKIQPAKLEDSAVYLCASSLEGTGTYEQYFGPGTRLTVT.

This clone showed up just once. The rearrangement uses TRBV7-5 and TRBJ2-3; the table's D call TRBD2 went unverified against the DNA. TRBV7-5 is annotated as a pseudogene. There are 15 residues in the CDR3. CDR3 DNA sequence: TGTGCCAGAAGCTTAGCGCGGGGCGTTGGTGATACGCAGTATTTT. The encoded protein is CARSLARGVGDTQYF.

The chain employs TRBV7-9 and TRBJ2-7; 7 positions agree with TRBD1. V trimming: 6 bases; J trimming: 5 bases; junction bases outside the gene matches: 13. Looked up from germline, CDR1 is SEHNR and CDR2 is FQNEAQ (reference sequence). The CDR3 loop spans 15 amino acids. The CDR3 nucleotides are TGTGCCAGCAGTTACCAGGACAGGAAATCGAACGAGCAGTACTTC. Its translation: CASSYQDRKSNEQYF.

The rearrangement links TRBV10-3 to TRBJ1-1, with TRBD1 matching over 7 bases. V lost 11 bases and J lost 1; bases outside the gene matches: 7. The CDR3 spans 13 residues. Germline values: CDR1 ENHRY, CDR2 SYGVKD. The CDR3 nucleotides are TGTGCCGTTAGACAGGGAAGGAACACTGAAGCTTTCTTT. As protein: CAVRQGRNTEAFF.

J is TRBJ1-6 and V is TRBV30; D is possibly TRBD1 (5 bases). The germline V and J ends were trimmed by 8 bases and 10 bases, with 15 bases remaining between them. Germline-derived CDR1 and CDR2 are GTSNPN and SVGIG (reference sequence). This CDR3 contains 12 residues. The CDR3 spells CAGSGGYSPLHF. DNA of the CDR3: TGTGCCGGGTCTGGGGGGTACTCACCCCTCCACTTT.

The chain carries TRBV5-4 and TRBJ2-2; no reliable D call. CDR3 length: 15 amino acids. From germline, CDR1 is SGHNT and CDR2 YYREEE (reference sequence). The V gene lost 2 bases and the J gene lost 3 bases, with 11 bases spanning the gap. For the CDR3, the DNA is TGTGCCAGCAGCTTAATCTCGTCCGACACCGGGGAGCTGTTTTTT. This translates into CASSLISSDTGELFF.

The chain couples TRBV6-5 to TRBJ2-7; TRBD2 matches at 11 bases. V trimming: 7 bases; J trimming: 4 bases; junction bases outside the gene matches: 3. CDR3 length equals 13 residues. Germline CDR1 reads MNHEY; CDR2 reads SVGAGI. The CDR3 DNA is TGTGCCAGCACGCTAGCGGGAGGATACGAGCAGTACTTC. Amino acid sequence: CASTLAGGYEQYF.

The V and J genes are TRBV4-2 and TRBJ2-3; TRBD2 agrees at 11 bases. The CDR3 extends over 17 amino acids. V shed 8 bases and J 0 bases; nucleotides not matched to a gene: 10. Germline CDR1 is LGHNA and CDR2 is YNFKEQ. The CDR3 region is CASGYGTSGTSTDTQYF. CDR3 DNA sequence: TGTGCCAGCGGTTACGGGACTAGCGGAACTAGCACAGATACGCAGTATTTT.

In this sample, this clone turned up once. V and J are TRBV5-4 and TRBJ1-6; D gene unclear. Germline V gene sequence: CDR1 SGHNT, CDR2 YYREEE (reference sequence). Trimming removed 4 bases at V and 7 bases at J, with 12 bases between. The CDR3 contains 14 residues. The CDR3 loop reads CASSILQSNSPLHF. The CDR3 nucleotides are TGTGCCAGCAGCATCTTACAGTCAAATTCACCCCTCCACTTT.

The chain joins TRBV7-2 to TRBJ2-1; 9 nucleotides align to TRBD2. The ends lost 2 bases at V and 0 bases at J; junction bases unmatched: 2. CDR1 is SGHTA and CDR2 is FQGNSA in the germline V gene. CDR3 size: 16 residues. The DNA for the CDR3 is TGTGCCAGCAGCTTACGCGGGGGGGCCTCCTACAATGAGCAGTTCTTC. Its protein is CASSLRGGASYNEQFF.

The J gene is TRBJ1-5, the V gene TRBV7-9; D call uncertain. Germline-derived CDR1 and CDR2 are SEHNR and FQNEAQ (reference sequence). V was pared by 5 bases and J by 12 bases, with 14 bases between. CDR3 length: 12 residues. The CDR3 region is CASSGNLGDQHF. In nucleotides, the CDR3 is TGTGCCAGCAGCGGAAATCTCGGGGACCAGCATTTT.

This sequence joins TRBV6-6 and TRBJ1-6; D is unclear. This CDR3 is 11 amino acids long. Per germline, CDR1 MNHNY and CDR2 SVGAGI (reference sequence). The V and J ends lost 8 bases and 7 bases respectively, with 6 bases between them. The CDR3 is CASSLNSPLHF. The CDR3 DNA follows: TGTGCCAGCTCACTGAATTCACCCCTCCACTTT.

CDR3 residues: CASGLTSGGNYEQYF. As DNA, the CDR3 is TGTGCTAGTGGTTTGACCAGCGGGGGGAACTACGAGCAGTACTTC. The rearrangement uses TRBV12-5 and TRBJ2-7; 9 bases line up with TRBD2. Germline-derived CDR1 and CDR2 are LGHNT and FRNRAP. This CDR3 spans 15 amino acids. J was trimmed by 3 bases and V by 2 bases; bases with no gene match: 5.

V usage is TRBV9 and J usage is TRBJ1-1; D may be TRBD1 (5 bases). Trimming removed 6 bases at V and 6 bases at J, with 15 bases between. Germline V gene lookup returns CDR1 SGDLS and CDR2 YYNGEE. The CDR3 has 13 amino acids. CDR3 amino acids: CASNPEGISEAFF. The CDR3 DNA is TGTGCCAGCAACCCGGAGGGGATTTCTGAAGCTTTCTTT.

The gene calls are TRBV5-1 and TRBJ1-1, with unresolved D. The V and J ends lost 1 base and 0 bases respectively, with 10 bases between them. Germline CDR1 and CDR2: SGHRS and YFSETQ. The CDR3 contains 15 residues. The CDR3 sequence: CASSLSPGMNTEAFF. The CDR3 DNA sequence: TGCGCCAGCAGCTTGAGTCCAGGCATGAACACTGAAGCTTTCTTT.

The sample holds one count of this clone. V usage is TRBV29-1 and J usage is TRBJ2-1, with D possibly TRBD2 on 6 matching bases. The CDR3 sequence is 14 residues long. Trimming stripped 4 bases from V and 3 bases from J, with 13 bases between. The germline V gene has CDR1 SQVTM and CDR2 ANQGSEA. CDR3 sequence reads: CSVVYGSVYNEQFF. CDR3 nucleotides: TGCAGCGTTGTTTACGGGAGTGTCTACAATGAGCAGTTCTTC.

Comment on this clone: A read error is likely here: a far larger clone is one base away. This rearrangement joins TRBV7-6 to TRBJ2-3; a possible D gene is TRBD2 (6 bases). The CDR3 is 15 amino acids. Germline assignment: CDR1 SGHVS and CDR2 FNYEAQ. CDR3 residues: CASSLEVSGTHTQYF. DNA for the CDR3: TGTGCCAGCAGCTTAGAGGTTAGCGGCACACATACGCAGTATTTT.

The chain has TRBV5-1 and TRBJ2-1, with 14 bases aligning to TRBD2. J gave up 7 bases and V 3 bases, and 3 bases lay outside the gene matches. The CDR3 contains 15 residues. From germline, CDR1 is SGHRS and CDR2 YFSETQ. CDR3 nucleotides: TGCGCCAGCAGCTCGGGACTAGCGGGAGTGAATGAGCAGTTCTTC. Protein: CASSSGLAGVNEQFF. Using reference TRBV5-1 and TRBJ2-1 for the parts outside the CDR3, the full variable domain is KAGVTQTPRYLIKTRGQQVTLSCSPISGHRSVSWYQQTPGQGLQFLFEYFSETQRNKGNFPGRFSGRQFSNSRSEMNVSTLELGDSALYLCASSSGLAGVNEQFFGPGTRLTVL.

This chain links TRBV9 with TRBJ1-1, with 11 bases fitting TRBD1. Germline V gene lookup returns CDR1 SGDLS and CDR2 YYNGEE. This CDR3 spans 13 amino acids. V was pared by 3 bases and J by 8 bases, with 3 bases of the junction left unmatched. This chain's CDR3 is CASSGGQGAEAFF. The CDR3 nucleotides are TGTGCCAGCAGCGGTGGACAGGGGGCAGAAGCTTTCTTT.

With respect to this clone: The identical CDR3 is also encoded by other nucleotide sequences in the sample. CDR3 sequence (DNA): TGTGCCAGCAGTTACTCCTCTTACAATGAGCAGTTCTTC. Encoded protein: CASSYSSYNEQFF. The J gene is TRBJ2-1, the V gene TRBV6-5; no definite D call. The CDR3 has 13 residues. V lost 0 bases, J lost 4 bases, and 4 bases lay in between. Germline CDR1 reads MNHEY; CDR2 reads SVGAGI.

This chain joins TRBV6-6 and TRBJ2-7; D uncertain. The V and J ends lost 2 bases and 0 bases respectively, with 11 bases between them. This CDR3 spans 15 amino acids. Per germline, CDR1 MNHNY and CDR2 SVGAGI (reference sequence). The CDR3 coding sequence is TGTGCCAGCAGTTACGTCCTAAGGAGCTCCTACGAGCAGTACTTC. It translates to CASSYVLRSSYEQYF.

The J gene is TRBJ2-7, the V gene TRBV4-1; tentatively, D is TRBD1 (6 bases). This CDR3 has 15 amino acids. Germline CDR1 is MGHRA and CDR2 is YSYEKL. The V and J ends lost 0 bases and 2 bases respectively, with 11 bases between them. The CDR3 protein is CASSQDPGVPYEQYF. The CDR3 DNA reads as TGCGCCAGCAGCCAAGATCCAGGGGTGCCCTACGAGCAGTACTTC.